The clone carrying this T cell receptor beta chain was counted only a few times. The data belong to a study of blood T cell repertoires in COVID-19. Study in general: Both acute and convalescent COVID-19 samples were obtained from the United States, Italy and Spain. The cDNA or gDNA used as material had been derived from T cells, B-cell-depleted T cells, or PBMCs.

Sequenced by immunoSEQ multiplex PCR; TCRdb stores in-frame clones only, minus some. This repertoire shows 300,000 to 400,000 clones, 88% found once; its top ten account for more than 0.95%. The V end was cut by 6 bases, the J end by 1 base, with 10 bases between. The germline V gene encodes CDR1 SNHLY and CDR2 FYNNEI. This CDR3 spans 14 amino acids. In Cohort 3, a recovered donor had either two negative PCRs, clearance, or symptom resolution. Sequencing was done on a sample of PBMCs or T cells enriched from blood (not recorded which). This TCR came from a woman between 18 and 30 years old who had recovered from COVID-19. The genes are TRBV2 and TRBJ1-3; D is perhaps TRBD1 (5 bases). The CDR3 here is CASSRQRSGNTIYF. For the CDR3, the DNA is TGTGCCAGCAGCAGACAGAGATCTGGAAACACCATATATTTT. Full variable domain (remainder filled in from reference TRBV2 and TRBJ1-3): EPEVTQTPSHQVTQMGQEVILRCVPISNHLYFYWYRQILGQKVEFLVSFYNNEISEKSEIFDDQFSVERPDGSNFTLKIRSTKLEDSAMYFCASSRQRSGNTIYFGEGSWLTVV.